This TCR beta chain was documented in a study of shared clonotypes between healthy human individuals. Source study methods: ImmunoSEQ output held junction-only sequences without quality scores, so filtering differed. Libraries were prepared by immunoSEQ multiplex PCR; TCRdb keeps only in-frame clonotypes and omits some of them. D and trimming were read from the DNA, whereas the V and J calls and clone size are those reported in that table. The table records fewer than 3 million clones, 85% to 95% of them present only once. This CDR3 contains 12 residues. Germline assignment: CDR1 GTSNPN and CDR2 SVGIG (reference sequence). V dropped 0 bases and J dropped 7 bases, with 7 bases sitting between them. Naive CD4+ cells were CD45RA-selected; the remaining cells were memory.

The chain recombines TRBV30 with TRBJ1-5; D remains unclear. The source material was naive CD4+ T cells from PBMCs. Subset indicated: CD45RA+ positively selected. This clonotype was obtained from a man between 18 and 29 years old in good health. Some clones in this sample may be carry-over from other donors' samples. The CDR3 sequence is CAWSVDVQPQHF. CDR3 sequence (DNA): TGTGCCTGGAGTGTAGATGTACAGCCCCAGCATTTT. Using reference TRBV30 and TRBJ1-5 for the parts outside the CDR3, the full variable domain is SQTIHQWPATLVQPVGSPLSLECTVEGTSNPNLYWYRQAAGRGLQLLFYSVGIGQISSEVPQNLSASRPQDRQFILSSKKLLLSDSGFYLCAWSVDVQPQHFGDGTRLSIL.